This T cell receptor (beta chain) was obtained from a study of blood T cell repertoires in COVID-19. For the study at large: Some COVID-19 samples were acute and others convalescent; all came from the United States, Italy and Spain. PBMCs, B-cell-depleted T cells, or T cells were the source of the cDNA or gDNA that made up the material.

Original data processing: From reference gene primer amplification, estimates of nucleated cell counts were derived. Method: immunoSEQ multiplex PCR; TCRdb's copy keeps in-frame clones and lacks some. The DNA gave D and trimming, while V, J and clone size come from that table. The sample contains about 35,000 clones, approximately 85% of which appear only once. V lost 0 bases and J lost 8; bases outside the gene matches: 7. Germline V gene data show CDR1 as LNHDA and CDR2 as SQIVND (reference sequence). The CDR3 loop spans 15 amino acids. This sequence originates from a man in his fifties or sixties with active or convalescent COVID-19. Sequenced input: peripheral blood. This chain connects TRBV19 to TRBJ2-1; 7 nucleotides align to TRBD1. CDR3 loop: CASSIEGRGNDEQFF. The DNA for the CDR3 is TGTGCCAGTAGTATAGAAGGCAGGGGGAACGATGAGCAGTTCTTC.